This TCR beta chain was identified in a study of T cell clonotyping in hematopoietic cell transplantation. Data came from immunoSEQ multiplex PCR; TCRdb stores just in-frame clones and leaves some out. The data show around 24,000 clones, 84% seen once. V was cut by 0 bases and J by 9 bases, with 6 bases left in between. The germline CDR1 and CDR2 sequences are SGHAT and FQNNGV. The CDR3 extends over 11 amino acids. Sample time point: recipient sample about 28 days before transplant, after cytoreduction. The sample here was peripheral blood mononuclear cells, taken before stem cell transplant. This TCR derives from a woman in her fifties or sixties with acute myeloid leukemia. Some clones in this sample may be carry-over from other donors' samples. The gene calls are TRBV11-2 and TRBJ2-7, with D perhaps matching TRBD2 (5 bases). The CDR3 region has the DNA TGTGCCAGCAGCTTAGACGGAGGGCAGTACTTC. Translating it yields CASSLDGGQYF.